This TCR beta chain was found in a study of graft-versus-host responses after intestinal transplantation. Study details: Every one of the recipients received anti-thymocyte globulin induction and afterwards took tacrolimus and steroids for around three years.

The study's findings and limits: Clonal ratios of graft-versus-host to host-versus-graft in allografts were high for patients exhibiting graft-donor T cell macrochimerism. Recipient bone marrow held GvH clones, some seen earlier in ileum or blood.

Worth noting for this clone: Its antigen is as yet unknown.

Produced via immunoSEQ multiplex PCR; TCRdb's table is partial and in-frame only. Among tens of thousands of clones listed, around 91% were seen once. This sample comprised PBMCs, obtained about 120 days after intestinal transplantation. This TCR was sampled from a human patient who received an intestinal transplant, so some T cells may come from the graft donor.

The CDR3 protein is CASSLAVGHVGTQYF. DNA of the CDR3: TGTGCCAGCAGCTTAGCGGTCGGACACGTCGGGACCCAGTACTTC. V is TRBV7-2 and J is TRBJ2-5, with D possibly being TRBD1 (5 bases). V was cut by 0 bases and J by 7 bases, with 15 bases left in between. The germline gives CDR1 SGHTA, CDR2 FQGNSA. CDR3 size: 15 residues.